These 18 T cell receptor beta chains share one sample of origin, sequenced in a study of vaccination and CD4 T cells after COVID-19. These receptors are not linked to any known antigen. Treatment specified: roughly 11-day PBMC culture with coronavirus spike peptide pools or control peptides (ViraFEST assay). An Oncomine TCR Beta short-read assay was used to sequence the DNA from cultured CD4+ T cells. TCRdb ran MiXCR on the PCR reads and lists one entry per CDR3 protein. The table includes 9,000 to 15,000 distinct CDR3 sequences, roughly 58% detected once. The source material was CD4+ T cells from blood, cultured in vitro. These receptors came from a human donor who had recovered from COVID-19.

The chain is built from TRBV5-1 and TRBJ2-5, with TRBD2 matching over 11 bases. The CDR3 is 15 residues long. J was trimmed by 3 bases and V by 4 bases; bases with no gene match: 5. Germline V gives CDR1 SGHRS, CDR2 YFSETQ. In nucleotides, the CDR3 is TGCGCCAGCAGCACTGGGACTAGCGGCAAAGAGACCCAGTACTTC. This gives the protein CASSTGTSGKETQYF.

The V gene is TRBV28, the J gene TRBJ1-5, with D unresolved. CDR3 length: 15 residues. Trimming pared 6 bases from V and 0 bases from J, leaving 12 bases between. Germline V gives CDR1 MDHEN, CDR2 SYDVKM. CDR3 loop: CASSSKRLSNQPQHF. In DNA, the CDR3 is TGTGCCAGCAGCAGCAAAAGGCTTAGCAATCAGCCCCAGCATTTT. Full variable domain (missing parts from reference TRBV28 and TRBJ1-5): DVKVTQSSRYLVKRTGEKVFLECVQDMDHENMFWYRQDPGLGLRLIYFSYDVKMKEKGDIPEGYSVSREKKERFSLILESASTNQTSMYLCASSSKRLSNQPQHFGDGTRLSIL.

By sample share, this clonotype is medium-sized. V and J are TRBV20-1 and TRBJ2-2, with D perhaps matching TRBD2 (6 bases). From germline, CDR1 is DFQATT and CDR2 SNEGSKA (reference sequence). Trimming pared 1 base from V and 2 bases from J, leaving 14 bases between. This CDR3 has 16 amino acids. The CDR3, as DNA: TGCAGTGCTAGAGGATCGACTAGGGGAAACACCGGGGAGCTGTTTTTT. This translates into CSARGSTRGNTGELFF.

The V call is TRBV7-9, the J call TRBJ2-1; 11 nucleotides line up with TRBD2. CDR3 length equals 15 residues. Germline CDR1 is SEHNR and CDR2 is FQNEAQ (reference sequence). The J segment lost 1 base and the V segment lost 4 bases, leaving 0 bases of the junction unmatched. As DNA, the CDR3 is TGTGCCAGCAGCTGGACTAGCGGGTCCTACAATGAGCAGTTCTTC. It yields the protein CASSWTSGSYNEQFF. Together with reference TRBV7-9 and TRBJ2-1, the CDR3 gives the full variable domain: DTGVSQNPRHKITKRGQNVTFRCDPISEHNRLYWYRQTLGQGPEFLTYFQNEAQLEKSRLLSDRFSAERPKGSFSTLEIQRTEQGDSAMYLCASSWTSGSYNEQFFGPGTRLTVL.

This clonotype was detected a few times. The chain uses TRBV7-8 and TRBJ2-7; TRBD2 matches 10 bases. With 3 bases clipped from V and 3 bases from J, the junction kept 8 bases outside the gene matches. The CDR3 is 16 residues long. The V gene's germline CDR1 is SGHVS and CDR2 FQNEAQ. In DNA, the CDR3 is TGTGCCAGCAGCTTTGGCCTAGCGGGAGAGATCTACGAGCAGTACTTC. It specifies CASSFGLAGEIYEQYF.

The rearrangement uses TRBV5-1 and TRBJ1-2; D is unclear. Looked up from germline, CDR1 is SGHRS and CDR2 is YFSETQ. The V gene lost 5 bases and the J gene lost 3 bases, with 14 bases spanning the gap. The CDR3 sequence is 14 residues long. The CDR3 DNA is TGCGCCAGCAGTAACGAGGAGGCCTACTATGGCTACACCTTC. As protein: CASSNEEAYYGYTF. Variable domain in full (rest from reference TRBV5-1 and TRBJ1-2): KAGVTQTPRYLIKTRGQQVTLSCSPISGHRSVSWYQQTPGQGLQFLFEYFSETQRNKGNFPGRFSGRQFSNSRSEMNVSTLELGDSALYLCASSNEEAYYGYTFGSGTRLTVV.

This clonotype was seen just once. The chain joins TRBV7-2 to TRBJ1-2; 8 bases map to TRBD1. The CDR3 has 16 amino acids. CDR1 SGHTA and CDR2 FQGNSA come from the germline V gene. V lost 1 base to trimming and J lost 5 bases; unmatched junction nucleotides: 9. The CDR3 here is CASSLEGQATYYGYTF. The CDR3 nucleotides are TGTGCCAGCAGCTTAGAGGGACAGGCGACCTATTATGGCTACACCTTC.

V and J are TRBV7-9 and TRBJ1-2; D remains unclear. Trimming took 3 bases from V and 6 from J, leaving 11 bases between them. The germline CDR1 and CDR2 sequences are SEHNR and FQNEAQ (reference sequence). This CDR3 spans 13 amino acids. CDR3 region: CASSLDRSDGYTF. The CDR3 DNA is TGTGCCAGCAGCTTGGACCGCTCGGATGGCTACACCTTC.

This clonotype was detected a few times. The chain is built from TRBV25-1 and TRBJ1-5; weak D call: TRBD1 (5 bases). In germline, CDR1 is MGHDK, CDR2 SYGVNS. Trimming removed 8 bases from V and 8 bases from J, with 19 bases in between. The CDR3 is 14 amino acids. The CDR3 is CASSHGGADEPQHF. In DNA form, the CDR3 reads TGTGCCAGCTCTCACGGGGGTGCCGACGAGCCCCAGCATTTT.

This clonotype came up a few times. This chain uses TRBV6-1 with TRBJ1-5; D gene ambiguous. With 6 bases removed from V and 6 bases from J, the gap between germline ends came to 12 bases. The germline V gene encodes CDR1 MNHNS and CDR2 SASEGT. The CDR3 runs to 13 residues. The CDR3 loop is CASRPPIGQPQHF. The CDR3 bases are TGTGCCAGCAGACCCCCTATTGGTCAGCCCCAGCATTTT.

The chain combines TRBV10-1 with TRBJ1-1; D not certain. CDR1 is WNHNN, CDR2 SYGVQD, per germline (reference sequence). This CDR3 contains 13 residues. V was clipped by 6 bases and J by 3 bases, with 11 bases between them. CDR3 amino acids: CASRLESYTEAFF. CDR3 coding DNA: TGCGCCAGCAGACTAGAGAGTTACACTGAAGCTTTCTTT.

The chain carries TRBV7-9 and TRBJ1-1, with TRBD1 matching 8 bases. Germline V gene lookup returns CDR1 SEHNR and CDR2 FQNEAQ (reference sequence). This CDR3 comprises 13 residues. The junction had 9 bases not matched to a gene; V was cut back by 5 bases and J by 10 bases. This chain's CDR3 is CASSPGTGVSAFF. The CDR3, as DNA: TGTGCCAGCAGCCCGGGGACAGGAGTCTCAGCTTTCTTT.

There are a few counts of this clonotype. V is TRBV19 and J is TRBJ1-6, with D hard to call. Trimming took 2 bases from V and 8 from J, leaving 10 bases between them. This CDR3 is built from 14 residues. CDR1 is LNHDA and CDR2 is SQIVND in the germline V gene (reference sequence). CDR3 DNA sequence: TGTGCCAGTAGTATATTGGGGAGCGATTCACCCCTCCACTTT. Encoded protein: CASSILGSDSPLHF.

The chain uses TRBV5-1 and TRBJ2-1, with a weak D call TRBD2 (5 bases). The CDR3 is 19 residues long. Germline V gene data show CDR1 as SGHRS and CDR2 as YFSETQ. Trimming shortened V by 0 bases and J by 0 bases, and 19 bases separated the two germline ends. DNA for the CDR3: TGCGCCAGCAGCTTGGCGGGCGGGCTCTACCCGAGCTCCTACAATGAGCAGTTCTTC. Amino acid sequence: CASSLAGGLYPSSYNEQFF.

This clonotype was found a few times. The rearrangement links TRBV6-5 to TRBJ2-1; D is unclear. There are 15 residues in the CDR3. Germline V gene data show CDR1 as MNHEY and CDR2 as SVGAGI. V was clipped by 0 bases and J by 0 bases, with 6 bases between them. In DNA, the CDR3 is TGTGCCAGCAGTTACTCGTATAGCTCCTACAATGAGCAGTTCTTC. Translation: CASSYSYSSYNEQFF.

The chain recombines TRBV7-2 with TRBJ2-3, with D hard to call. This CDR3 is built from 13 residues. In germline, CDR1 is SGHTA, CDR2 FQGNSA. V lost 5 bases, J lost 5 bases, and 11 bases lay in between. The CDR3 nucleotides read TGTGCCAGCAGCCCTCGGGTCTTAGATACGCAGTATTTT. Translated: CASSPRVLDTQYF.

This chain connects TRBV5-3 to TRBJ2-7; 12 bases align to TRBD2. TRBV5-3 is placed among ORFs of uncertain function. Trimming took 0 bases from V and 2 from J; bases not matched to a gene: 9. The CDR3 totals 18 residues. The CDR3 is CARSLELAGGPFPYEQYF. The CDR3 DNA sequence: TGTGCCAGAAGCTTGGAACTAGCGGGGGGCCCTTTCCCCTACGAGCAGTACTTC.

Concerning this clonotype itself: A read error is possible here, since a much larger clone lies one base away. The chain is built from TRBV6-1 and TRBJ2-3; 7 bases agree with TRBD1. The germline CDR1 and CDR2 sequences are MNHNS and SASEGT. The length of the CDR3 is 13 residues. With 8 bases clipped from V and 3 bases from J, the junction kept 5 bases outside the gene matches. CDR3 DNA sequence: TGTGCCAGCGGGGCAGGGGGTACAGATACGCAGTATTTT. Its translation is CASGAGGTDTQYF.